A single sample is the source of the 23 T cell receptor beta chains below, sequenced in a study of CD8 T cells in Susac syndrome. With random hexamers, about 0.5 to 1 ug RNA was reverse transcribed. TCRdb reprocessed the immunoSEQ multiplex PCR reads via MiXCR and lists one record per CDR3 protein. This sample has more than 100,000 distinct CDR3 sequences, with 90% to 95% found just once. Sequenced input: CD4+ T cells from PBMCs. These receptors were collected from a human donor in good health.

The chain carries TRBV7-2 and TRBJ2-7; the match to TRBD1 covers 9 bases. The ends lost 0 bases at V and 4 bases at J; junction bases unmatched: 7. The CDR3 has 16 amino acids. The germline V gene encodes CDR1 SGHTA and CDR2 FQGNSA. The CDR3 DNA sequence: TGTGCCAGCAGCTTAGCGCTGGTGGGACAGGGATACGAGCAGTACTTC. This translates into CASSLALVGQGYEQYF.

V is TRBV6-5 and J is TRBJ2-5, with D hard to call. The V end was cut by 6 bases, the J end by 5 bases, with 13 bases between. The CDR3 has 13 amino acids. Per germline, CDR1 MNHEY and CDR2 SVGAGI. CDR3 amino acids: CASRKSLTETQYF. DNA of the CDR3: TGTGCCAGCAGGAAGAGCCTGACGGAGACCCAGTACTTC.

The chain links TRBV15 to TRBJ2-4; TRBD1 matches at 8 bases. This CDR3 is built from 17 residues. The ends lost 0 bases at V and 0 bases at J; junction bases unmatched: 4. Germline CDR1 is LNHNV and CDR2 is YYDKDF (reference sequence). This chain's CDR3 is CATSRDGGTGAKNIQYF. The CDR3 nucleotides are TGTGCCACCAGCAGAGATGGGGGGACAGGAGCCAAAAACATTCAGTACTTC.

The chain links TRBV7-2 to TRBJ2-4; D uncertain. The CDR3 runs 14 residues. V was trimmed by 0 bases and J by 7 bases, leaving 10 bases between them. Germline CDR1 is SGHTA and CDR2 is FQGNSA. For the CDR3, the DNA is TGTGCCAGCAGCTTAGCGAGCATGGTCAACATTCAGTACTTC. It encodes CASSLASMVNIQYF.

CDR3 in amino acids: CSASWGTGLKETQYF. The DNA for the CDR3 is TGCAGCGCCTCGTGGGGGACAGGGCTTAAGGAGACCCAGTACTTC. The chain carries TRBV29-1 and TRBJ2-5; TRBD1 matches at 9 bases. There are 15 residues in the CDR3. J lost 5 bases, V lost 7 bases, and 14 bases had no gene match. Looked up from germline, CDR1 is SQVTM and CDR2 is ANQGSEA.

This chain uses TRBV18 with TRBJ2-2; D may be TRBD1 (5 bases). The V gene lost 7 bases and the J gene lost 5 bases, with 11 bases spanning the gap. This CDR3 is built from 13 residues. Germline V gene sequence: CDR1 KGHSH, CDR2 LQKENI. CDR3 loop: CASWKTGTGELFF. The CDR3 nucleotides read TGTGCCAGCTGGAAAACAGGAACCGGGGAGCTGTTTTTT.

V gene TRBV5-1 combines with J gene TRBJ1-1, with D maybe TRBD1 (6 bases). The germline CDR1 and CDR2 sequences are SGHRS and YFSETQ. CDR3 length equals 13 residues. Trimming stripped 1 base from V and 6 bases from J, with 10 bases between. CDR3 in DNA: TGCGCCAGCAGCTTGACAGGGCCCCCTGAAGCTTTCTTT. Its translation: CASSLTGPPEAFF.

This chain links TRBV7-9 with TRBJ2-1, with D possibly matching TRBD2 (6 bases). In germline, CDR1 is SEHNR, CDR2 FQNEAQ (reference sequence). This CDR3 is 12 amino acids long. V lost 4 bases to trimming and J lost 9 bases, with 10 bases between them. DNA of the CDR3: TGTGCCAGCAGCTCGGGACTTAGTGAGCAGTTCTTC. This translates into CASSSGLSEQFF.

The DNA of the CDR3 is TGTGCCACCTGCTTGGGCGGGGTGAGGGATACGCAGTATTTT. Protein product: CATCLGGVRDTQYF. The rearrangement uses TRBV7-2 and TRBJ2-3; possible D gene TRBD2, 6 bases. In germline, CDR1 is SGHTA, CDR2 FQGNSA. The V end was cut by 10 bases, the J end by 6 bases, with 20 bases between. The CDR3 length is 14 residues.

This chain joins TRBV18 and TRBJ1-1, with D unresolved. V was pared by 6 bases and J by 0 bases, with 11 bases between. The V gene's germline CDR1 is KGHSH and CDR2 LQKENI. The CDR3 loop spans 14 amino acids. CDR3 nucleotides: TGTGCCAGCTCCGAAAACGGGTTGAACACTGAAGCTTTCTTT. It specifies CASSENGLNTEAFF.

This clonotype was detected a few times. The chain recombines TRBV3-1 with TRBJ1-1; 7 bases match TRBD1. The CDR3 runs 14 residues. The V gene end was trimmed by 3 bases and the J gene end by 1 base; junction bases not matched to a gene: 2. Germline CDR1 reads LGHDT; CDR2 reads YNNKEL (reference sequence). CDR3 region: CASSHGQANTEAFF. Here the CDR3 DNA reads TGTGCCAGCAGCCACGGACAGGCGAACACTGAAGCTTTCTTT.

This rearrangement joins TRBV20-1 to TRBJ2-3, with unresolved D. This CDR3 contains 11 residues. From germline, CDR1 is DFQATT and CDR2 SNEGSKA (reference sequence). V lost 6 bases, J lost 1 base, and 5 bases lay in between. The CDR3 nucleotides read TGCAGTGCCCTACGCACAGATACGCAGTATTTT. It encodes CSALRTDTQYF.

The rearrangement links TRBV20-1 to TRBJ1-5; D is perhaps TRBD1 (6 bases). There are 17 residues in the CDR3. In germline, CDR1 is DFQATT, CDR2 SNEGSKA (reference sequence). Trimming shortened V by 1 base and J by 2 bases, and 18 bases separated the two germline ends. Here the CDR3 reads CSARVPRGIGGNQPQHF. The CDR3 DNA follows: TGCAGTGCTAGAGTCCCAAGGGGGATCGGCGGCAATCAGCCCCAGCATTTT.

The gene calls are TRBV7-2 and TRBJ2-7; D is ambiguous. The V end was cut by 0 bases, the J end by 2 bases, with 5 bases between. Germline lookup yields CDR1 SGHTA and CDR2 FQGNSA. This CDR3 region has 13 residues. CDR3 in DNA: TGTGCCAGCAGCTTAGCCAACACCTACGAGCAGTACTTC. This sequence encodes CASSLANTYEQYF.

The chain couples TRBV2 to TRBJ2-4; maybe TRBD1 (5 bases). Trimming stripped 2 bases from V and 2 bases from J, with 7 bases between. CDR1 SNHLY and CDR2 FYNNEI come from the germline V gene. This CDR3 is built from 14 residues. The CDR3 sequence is CASSERGTKNIQYF. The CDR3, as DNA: TGTGCCAGCAGTGAAAGGGGAACCAAAAACATTCAGTACTTC.

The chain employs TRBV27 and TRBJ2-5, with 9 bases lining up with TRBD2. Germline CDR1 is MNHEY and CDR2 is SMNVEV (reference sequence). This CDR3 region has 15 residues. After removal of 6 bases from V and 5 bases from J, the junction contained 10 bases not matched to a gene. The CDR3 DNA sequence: TGTGCCAGCAGGATAGCGGGAGAACCGAGGGAGACCCAGTACTTC. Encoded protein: CASRIAGEPRETQYF.

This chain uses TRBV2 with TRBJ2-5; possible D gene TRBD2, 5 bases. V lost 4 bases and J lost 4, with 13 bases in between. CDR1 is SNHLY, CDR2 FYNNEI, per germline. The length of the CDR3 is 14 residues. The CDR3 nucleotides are TGTGCCAGCAGTGGAGAGGGATCAAGAGAGACCCAGTACTTC. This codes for CASSGEGSRETQYF.

The CDR3 bases are TGTGCCAGCAGCCTCAGGGGGCCGCAGGGATATGGCTACACCTTC. It encodes CASSLRGPQGYGYTF. The chain carries TRBV3-1 and TRBJ1-2; 8 nucleotides agree with TRBD1. The V gene's germline CDR1 is LGHDT and CDR2 YNNKEL (reference sequence). With 4 bases clipped from V and 5 bases from J, the junction kept 9 bases outside the gene matches. The CDR3 runs 15 residues.

This CDR3 is CASSYGGPPQETQYF. The CDR3 DNA reads as TGTGCCAGCAGTTACGGCGGTCCCCCCCAAGAGACCCAGTACTTC. The rearrangement uses TRBV6-5 and TRBJ2-5, with D hard to call. Germline V CDR1 and CDR2: MNHEY, SVGAGI. The CDR3 runs to 15 residues. Deletions cut 2 bases from V and 1 base from J, with 11 bases between.

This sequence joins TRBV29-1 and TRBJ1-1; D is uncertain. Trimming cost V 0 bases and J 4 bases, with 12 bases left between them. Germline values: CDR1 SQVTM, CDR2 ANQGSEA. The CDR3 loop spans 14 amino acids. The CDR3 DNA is TGCAGCGTTGAAGAAGGTGGAATAGGCACTGAAGCTTTCTTT. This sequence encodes CSVEEGGIGTEAFF.

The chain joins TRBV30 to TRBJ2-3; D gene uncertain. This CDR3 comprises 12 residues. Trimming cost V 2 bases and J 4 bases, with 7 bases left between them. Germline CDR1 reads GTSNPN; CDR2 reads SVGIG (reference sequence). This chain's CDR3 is CAWSQVADTQYF. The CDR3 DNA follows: TGTGCCTGGAGTCAAGTTGCAGATACGCAGTATTTT.

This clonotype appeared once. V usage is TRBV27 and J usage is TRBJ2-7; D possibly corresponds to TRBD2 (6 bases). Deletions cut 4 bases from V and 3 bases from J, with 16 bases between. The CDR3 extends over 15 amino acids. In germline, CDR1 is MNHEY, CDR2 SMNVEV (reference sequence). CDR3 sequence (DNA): TGTGCCAGCAGTTCCGCCGGGACTGGGGGCTACGAGCAGTACTTC. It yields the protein CASSSAGTGGYEQYF.

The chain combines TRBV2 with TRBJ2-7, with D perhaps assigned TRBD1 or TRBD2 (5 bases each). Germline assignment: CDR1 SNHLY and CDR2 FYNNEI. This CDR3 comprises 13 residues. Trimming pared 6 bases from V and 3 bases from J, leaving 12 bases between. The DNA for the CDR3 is TGTGCCAGCAGGAGGGGCAGGGACTACGAGCAGTACTTC. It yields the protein CASRRGRDYEQYF.